Listed here are 14 T cell receptor beta chains from one sample, sequenced in a study of T cells in Graves' hyperthyroidism and ophthalmopathy. Using RNA transcripts as the source, TCR beta CDR3 regions were amplified. Initially, a first-round RT-PCR of the TCR CDR3 employed the HTBI primer set. TCRdb analysed the multiplex PCR reads with MiXCR anew, one entry per CDR3 protein. The sample includes hundreds of thousands of distinct CDR3 sequences, around 21% seen only once; the top ten take approximately 30%. Material for sequencing was blood. These TCRs come from a man aged 30 to 45 with Graves' ophthalmopathy.

The chain is built from TRBV27 and TRBJ1-6; D gene ambiguous. Deletions cut 1 base from V and 1 base from J, with 5 bases between. The V gene's germline CDR1 is MNHEY and CDR2 SMNVEV (reference sequence). This CDR3 has 15 amino acids. The CDR3 protein is CASSLLESYNSPLHF. The DNA of the CDR3 is TGTGCCAGCAGTTTATTAGAATCCTATAATTCACCCCTCCACTTT.

The CDR3 coding sequence is TGTGCCAGCAGCACGGGACAGAACTACAATCAGCCCCAGCATTTT. Translating gives CASSTGQNYNQPQHF. The V and J genes are TRBV2 and TRBJ1-5, with 7 positions matching TRBD1. Per the germline V gene, CDR1 is SNHLY and CDR2 is FYNNEI. V dropped 6 bases and J dropped 3; count of bases not matched to a gene: 8. The length of the CDR3 is 15 residues. The full variable domain, its missing parts supplied by reference TRBV2 and TRBJ1-5, is EPEVTQTPSHQVTQMGQEVILRCVPISNHLYFYWYRQILGQKVEFLVSFYNNEISEKSEIFDDQFSVERPDGSNFTLKIRSTKLEDSAMYFCASSTGQNYNQPQHFGDGTRLSIL.

This clonotype was seen more than once but under ten times. The chain links TRBV7-8 to TRBJ2-1; 8 nucleotides agree with TRBD2. J lost 6 bases, V lost 0 bases, and 13 bases had no gene match. CDR1 and CDR2 from the germline V gene are SGHVS and FQNEAQ. This CDR3 comprises 18 residues. This CDR3 reads CASSLAPYSGKGGNEQFF. The CDR3 nucleotides read TGTGCCAGCAGCTTAGCCCCTTATAGCGGGAAGGGGGGCAATGAGCAGTTCTTC.

The count of this clonotype is one. It is likely a read error, because the conserved phenylalanine at the end of the CDR3 is missing. This sequence joins TRBV4-1 and TRBJ1-4; no firm D call. Germline assignment: CDR1 MGHRA and CDR2 YSYEKL. Trimming took 0 bases from V and 0 from J, leaving 17 bases between them. The length of the CDR3 is 19 residues. CDR3 nucleotides: TGCGCCAGCAGCCAAGATTACGGGGAAGACTGGGCAACTAATGAAAAACTGTTTCTT. Its translation: CASSQDYGEDWATNEKLFL.

The chain employs TRBV5-1 and TRBJ2-2; D unresolved. Trimming took off 0 bases at V and 6 bases at J, with 15 bases between the two ends. Germline-derived CDR1 and CDR2 are SGHRS and YFSETQ. This CDR3 has 16 residues. The CDR3 region has the DNA TGCGCCAGCAGCTTGGAAGTTGGCCAGATACCCGGGGAGCTGTTTTTT. Translated: CASSLEVGQIPGELFF.

This clonotype was found once. CDR3 amino acids: CASSQGTSGNFYEQYF. The CDR3 nucleotides are TGTGCCAGCAGCCAAGGGACTAGCGGGAATTTTTACGAGCAGTACTTC. The V gene is TRBV3-1, the J gene TRBJ2-7; 12 bases align to TRBD2. In germline, CDR1 is LGHDT, CDR2 YNNKEL (reference sequence). CDR3 length: 16 residues. The junction had 5 bases not matched to a gene; V was cut back by 1 base and J by 4 bases.

The chain combines TRBV15 with TRBJ2-4, with D perhaps TRBD1 or TRBD2 (7 bases each). Trimming removed 3 bases at V and 8 bases at J, with 20 bases between. The CDR3 length is 16 residues. CDR1 is LNHNV and CDR2 is YYDKDF in the germline V gene (reference sequence). CDR3 in DNA: TGTGCCACCAGCAGGACAGGGAGGGCTGGATTGGACATTCAGTACTTC. Translated, it gives CATSRTGRAGLDIQYF.

The table lists this clonotype with a few counts. The chain recombines TRBV5-1 with TRBJ2-3; no firm D call. Trimming cost V 4 bases and J 5 bases, with 14 bases left between them. The CDR3 loop spans 14 amino acids. CDR1 and CDR2 (germline): SGHRS, YFSETQ. The CDR3 sequence is CASSPLDRRDTQYF. CDR3 sequence (DNA): TGCGCCAGCAGCCCCTTGGACCGAAGAGATACGCAGTATTTT.

The chain couples TRBV6-2 or TRBV6-3 to TRBJ1-1; perhaps TRBD1 as D (5 bases). The CDR3 has 11 residues. Germline V gene sequence: CDR1 MNHEY, CDR2 SVGEGT. V was cut by 7 bases and J by 10 bases, with 13 bases left in between. This CDR3 is CASTLDGAAFF. As DNA, the CDR3 is TGTGCCAGCACCCTAGACGGGGCAGCTTTCTTT.

The table lists this clonotype with many counts. V and J are TRBV28 and TRBJ2-7, with TRBD1 matching over 7 bases. The CDR3 is 14 amino acids. After removal of 6 bases from V and 3 bases from J, the junction contained 8 bases not matched to a gene. Germline CDR1 reads MDHEN; CDR2 reads SYDVKM. Here the CDR3 reads CASRPNTGVYEQYF. CDR3 coding DNA: TGTGCCAGCAGGCCGAACACAGGGGTCTACGAGCAGTACTTC.

This clonotype has at least ten counts. The chain has TRBV3-1 and TRBJ2-7, with D perhaps matching TRBD1 (6 bases). Germline-derived CDR1 and CDR2 are LGHDT and YNNKEL (reference sequence). V was cut by 0 bases and J by 2 bases, with 8 bases left in between. The CDR3 is 14 amino acids. CDR3 sequence: CASSQEGTPYEQYF. The CDR3 region has the DNA TGTGCCAGCAGCCAAGAAGGGACACCCTACGAGCAGTACTTC.

The chain combines TRBV28 with TRBJ2-1, with 11 bases lining up with TRBD2. With 1 base clipped from V and 6 bases from J, the junction kept 8 bases outside the gene matches. This CDR3 comprises 17 residues. Germline CDR1 MDHEN, CDR2 SYDVKM. CDR3 coding DNA: TGTGCCAGCAGTTTATTAGGGACTAGCGGTAGTATCAATGAGCAGTTCTTC. Protein product: CASSLLGTSGSINEQFF.

The chain recombines TRBV19 with TRBJ1-1; D gene uncertain. Germline-derived CDR1 and CDR2 are LNHDA and SQIVND (reference sequence). This CDR3 is built from 12 residues. Here the CDR3 reads CGTRAGDTEAFF. In DNA form, the CDR3 reads TGTGGAACACGGGCTGGGGACACTGAAGCTTTCTTT.

Only a few counts were recorded for this clonotype. The junction differs from germline at one of its ends, possibly a read error. J is TRBJ2-3 and V is TRBV6-2 or TRBV6-3, with TRBD1 matching 8 bases. The germline V gene has CDR1 MNHEY and CDR2 SVGEGT. CDR3 length: 15 residues. The CDR3 reads CASSRTGSGTDTQCF. The CDR3 DNA reads TGTGCCAGCAGTCGGACAGGGTCAGGCACAGATACGCAGTGTTTT.